The 23 T cell receptor beta chains reported below all come from one sample, sequenced in a study of response to subunit inactivated influenza vaccine (dated by TCRdb to 2017 to 2018). Library method: RT-PCR. Sequencing used an Illumina HiSeq 2500. TCRdb ran its own pipeline on the public reads, namely fastp trimming at Q25 and MiXCR clone calling, and kept in-frame beta chains. Rows merge per CDR3 protein into single entries with the most common DNA and genes. This sample has 450,000 to 500,000 distinct CDR3 sequences in its table, and approximately 11% of those were observed once. The ten largest account for less than 15% of the sample. Per the publication, the time point label means: around 45 days after influenza vaccine administration. The material sequenced was PBMCs from blood, taken roughly 48 days after vaccination. Receptor source: a man between 50 and 59 years old who received an inactivated influenza vaccine. Donor details come from another sample of the same person, matched by shared clones.

This clonotype occurred many times. The J gene is TRBJ1-1, the V gene TRBV6-1, with a tentative D call TRBD1 (5 bases). V was shortened by 8 bases and J by 1 base, with 11 bases between the two germline ends. CDR1 and CDR2 (germline): MNHNS, SASEGT. The CDR3 sequence is 13 residues long. As DNA, the CDR3 is TGTGCCAGCCGCCTGGGGGGGAACACTGAAGCTTTCTTT. Protein: CASRLGGNTEAFF.

The chain links TRBV7-2 to TRBJ2-7, with D possibly being TRBD2 (6 bases). The CDR3 totals 17 residues. Germline CDR1 is SGHTA and CDR2 is FQGNSA. V was pared by 5 bases and J by 4 bases, with 24 bases between. CDR3 DNA sequence: TGTGCCAGCAGCCTGGTCGGTCCGGGACTGATCGCTTACGAGCAGTACTTC. It specifies CASSLVGPGLIAYEQYF.

This chain uses TRBV12-3 or TRBV12-4 with TRBJ1-2; 8 bases are a match to TRBD1. The CDR3 length is 17 residues. Losses at the gene ends were 0 bases for V and 6 bases for J; bases not matched to a gene: 12. For the CDR3, the DNA is TGTGCCAGCAGTTTAGCGCTTGGAGCCAGGGGGCAAAATGGCTACACCTTC. Translating it yields CASSLALGARGQNGYTF.

Concerning this clonotype: Because it lacks the conserved phenylalanine or tryptophan at the end, this CDR3 is likely a read error. The chain uses TRBV6-5 and TRBJ2-7; 8 nucleotides agree with TRBD1. V gave up 4 bases and J gave up 1 base; unmatched junction bases: 6. The CDR3 loop spans 15 amino acids. From germline, CDR1 is MNHEY and CDR2 SVGAGI. The CDR3 region is CASSSPRTGSYEQYY. The DNA for the CDR3 is TGTGCCAGCAGTTCCCCACGGACAGGGTCCTACGAGCAGTACTAC.

Here the CDR3 DNA reads TGTGCCAGCAGCGTACACGGACTAGCGGGCTTAGAGAATGAGCAGTTCTTC. Its protein product is CASSVHGLAGLENEQFF. The chain carries TRBV9 and TRBJ2-1; TRBD2 aligns across 11 bases. Germline CDR1 and CDR2: SGDLS and YYNGEE. This CDR3 comprises 17 residues. The V and J ends lost 1 base and 7 bases, in that order; junction bases with no gene match: 10. Full variable domain (missing parts from reference TRBV9 and TRBJ2-1): DSGVTQTPKHLITATGQRVTLRCSPRSGDLSVYWYQQSLDQGLQFLIQYYNGEERAKGNILERFSAQQFPDLHSELNLSSLELGDSALYFCASSVHGLAGLENEQFFGPGTRLTVL.

The rearrangement links TRBV4-3 to TRBJ1-1, with D unresolved. The CDR3 consists of 15 residues. Per the germline V gene, CDR1 is LGHNA and CDR2 is YSLEER. The V gene lost 0 bases and the J gene lost 7 bases, with 15 bases spanning the gap. Here the CDR3 reads CASSQESASPVEAFF. CDR3 DNA sequence: TGCGCCAGCAGCCAAGAATCAGCCAGCCCCGTTGAAGCTTTCTTT.

This chain joins TRBV7-2 and TRBJ2-3; a weak D match, TRBD2 (6 bases). V lost 5 bases to trimming and J lost 5 bases, with 14 bases between them. The germline gives CDR1 SGHTA, CDR2 FQGNSA. The CDR3 has 14 amino acids. CDR3 in amino acids: CASSPQWRGDTQYF. The CDR3 nucleotides are TGTGCCAGCAGCCCCCAGTGGAGGGGAGATACGCAGTATTTT.

There are many counts of this clonotype. This chain uses TRBV20-1 with TRBJ1-2; D unclear. Germline V lookup: CDR1 DFQATT, CDR2 SNEGSKA (reference sequence). The CDR3 length is 15 residues. Trimming stripped 0 bases from V and 2 bases from J, with 13 bases between. The CDR3 region is CSARDSRTVNYGYTF. CDR3 DNA: TGCAGTGCTAGAGATAGCCGGACGGTCAACTATGGCTACACCTTC.

The chain recombines TRBV15 with TRBJ1-4, with TRBD1 matching over 9 bases. Looked up from germline, CDR1 is LNHNV and CDR2 is YYDKDF (reference sequence). The length of the CDR3 is 15 residues. V shed 5 bases and J 7 bases; nucleotides not matched to a gene: 8. In DNA form, the CDR3 reads TGTGCCACCAGCGGGACAGGGAAAAAAGGTGAAAAACTGTTTTTT. It translates to CATSGTGKKGEKLFF.

The genes are TRBV12-3 or TRBV12-4 and TRBJ1-5; D possibly corresponds to TRBD1 (5 bases). With 7 bases removed from V and 1 base from J, the gap between germline ends came to 23 bases. The CDR3 length is 18 residues. CDR3 nucleotides: TGTGCCAGCACCTCGAAAGGGAGTCTGGGGGGAAGCAATCAGCCCCAGCATTTT. Translated: CASTSKGSLGGSNQPQHF.

This clonotype has just a few counts. J is TRBJ2-1 and V is TRBV12-3 or TRBV12-4; possible D gene TRBD1, 5 bases. CDR3 length: 12 residues. Trimming took 5 bases from V and 9 from J, leaving 11 bases between them. CDR3 amino acids: CASSARVAEQFF. The CDR3 DNA follows: TGTGCCAGCAGTGCCAGGGTTGCTGAGCAGTTCTTC.

This clonotype was seen a few times. The chain combines TRBV10-3 with TRBJ2-1; maybe TRBD1 (5 bases). The germline CDR1 and CDR2 sequences are ENHRY and SYGVKD. This CDR3 has 16 amino acids. V dropped 2 bases and J dropped 5 bases, with 16 bases sitting between them. The CDR3 is CAISEMPGWLDNEQFF. The CDR3 DNA reads as TGTGCCATCAGTGAGATGCCAGGGTGGCTGGACAATGAGCAGTTCTTC.

This clonotype came up a few times. The gene calls are TRBV5-1 and TRBJ2-7; a weak D match, TRBD2 (7 bases). Per germline, CDR1 SGHRS and CDR2 YFSETQ. The V and J ends lost 0 bases and 6 bases respectively, with 13 bases between them. The CDR3 sequence is 14 residues long. CDR3 bases: TGCGCCAGCAGCTTGGTTGTGGGGGGGCTCGAGCAGTACTTC. The encoded protein is CASSLVVGGLEQYF.

This clonotype occurred a few times. The chain joins TRBV4-1 to TRBJ1-2; possible D gene TRBD1, 5 bases. This CDR3 is built from 15 residues. V lost 4 bases and J 3 bases, leaving 15 bases between the germline ends. The germline gives CDR1 MGHRA, CDR2 YSYEKL. CDR3 region: CASSLRSGGDYGYTF. The CDR3 coding sequence is TGCGCCAGCAGCCTTCGGAGTGGGGGTGACTATGGCTACACCTTC.

This clonotype was observed a few times. J is TRBJ1-4 and V is TRBV4-3; 8 bases align to TRBD1. CDR1 and CDR2 (germline): LGHNA, YSLEER. V lost 4 bases, J lost 8 bases, and 6 bases stayed unmatched. The CDR3 consists of 14 residues. The CDR3 is CASSRTGTSEKLFF. The CDR3 DNA reads TGCGCCAGCAGCCGGACAGGGACGTCGGAAAAACTGTTTTTT.

As concerns this clonotype: A read error may be the cause here, since a much bigger clone is one base away. The chain joins TRBV7-9 to TRBJ1-1; TRBD1 is a possible D gene (5 bases). The V gene lost 1 base and the J gene lost 8 bases, with 11 bases spanning the gap. Germline assignment: CDR1 SEHNR and CDR2 FQNEAQ (reference sequence). The CDR3 is 13 amino acids. CDR3 nucleotides: TGTGCCAGCAGCTTAGTAGTTCGGGGGGAAGCTTTCTTT. Translation gives CASSLVVRGEAFF.

This clonotype has at least ten counts. The chain recombines TRBV20-1 with TRBJ2-5, with D unresolved. The CDR3 has 14 amino acids. V lost 0 bases to trimming and J lost 2 bases, with 10 bases between them. The germline gives CDR1 DFQATT, CDR2 SNEGSKA (reference sequence). The CDR3 reads CSARDPRSQETQYF. The CDR3 region has the DNA TGCAGTGCTAGAGATCCCAGGTCACAAGAGACCCAGTACTTC.

V usage is TRBV28 and J usage is TRBJ1-5; D remains ambiguous. V lost 2 bases and J lost 2, with 10 bases in between. Germline V CDR1 and CDR2: MDHEN, SYDVKM. CDR3 size: 15 residues. CDR3: CASSLDFGGNQPQHF. The CDR3 coding sequence is TGTGCCAGCAGTTTAGACTTCGGGGGCAATCAGCCCCAGCATTTT.

This clonotype has a count of ten or more. Relative to the germline gene, one junction end is altered; a read error may explain this. The V gene is TRBV29-1, the J gene TRBJ1-1; D possibly corresponds to TRBD1 (5 bases). The CDR3 covers 11 residues. Germline V CDR1 and CDR2: SQVTM, ANQGSEA. This CDR3 reads CSVAAGKNWDF. The DNA for the CDR3 is TGCAGCGTTGCTGCAGGGAAGAATTGGGACTTT.

A few counts support this clonotype. The chain is built from TRBV10-3 and TRBJ2-5; D possibly uses TRBD1 or TRBD2 (5 bases each). Trimming cost V 4 bases and J 5 bases, with 8 bases left between them. This CDR3 spans 12 amino acids. The germline CDR1 and CDR2 sequences are ENHRY and SYGVKD. The CDR3 spells CAISGDGETQYF. CDR3 coding DNA: TGTGCCATCAGTGGGGACGGGGAGACCCAGTACTTC.

This clonotype was counted a few times. V gene TRBV7-2 combines with J gene TRBJ1-3; 7 positions match TRBD1. The V gene's germline CDR1 is SGHTA and CDR2 FQGNSA. Trimming at V came to 1 base and at J to 6 bases, leaving 6 bases not matched to a gene. This CDR3 is built from 15 residues. DNA of the CDR3: TGTGCCAGCAGCTTAGTAGGGGGCGAGGCAAACACCATATATTTT. Translated: CASSLVGGEANTIYF. The variable domain in full, completed from reference TRBV7-2 and TRBJ1-3, reads GAGVSQSPSNKVTEKGKDVELRCDPISGHTALYWYRQSLGQGLEFLIYFQGNSAPDKSGLPSDRFSAERTGGSVSTLTIQRTQQEDSAVYLCASSLVGGEANTIYFGEGSWLTVV.

The V gene is TRBV10-2, the J gene TRBJ2-7; 7 bases fit TRBD1. The junction had 9 bases not matched to a gene; V was cut back by 7 bases and J by 3 bases. This CDR3 is 14 amino acids long. The germline V gene encodes CDR1 WSHSY and CDR2 SAAADI. The CDR3: CASKQGQWSYEQYF. Here the CDR3 DNA reads TGCGCCAGCAAACAGGGACAGTGGAGCTACGAGCAGTACTTC.

This clonotype appeared many times. The CDR3: CAISERQGGQPQHF. For the CDR3, the DNA is TGTGCCATCAGTGAAAGACAGGGCGGTCAGCCCCAGCATTTT. V and J are TRBV10-3 and TRBJ1-5; 7 bases match TRBD1. The CDR3 runs to 14 residues. Germline V gene sequence: CDR1 ENHRY, CDR2 SYGVKD. With V trimmed by 3 bases and J by 6 bases, 5 bases remained unmatched.